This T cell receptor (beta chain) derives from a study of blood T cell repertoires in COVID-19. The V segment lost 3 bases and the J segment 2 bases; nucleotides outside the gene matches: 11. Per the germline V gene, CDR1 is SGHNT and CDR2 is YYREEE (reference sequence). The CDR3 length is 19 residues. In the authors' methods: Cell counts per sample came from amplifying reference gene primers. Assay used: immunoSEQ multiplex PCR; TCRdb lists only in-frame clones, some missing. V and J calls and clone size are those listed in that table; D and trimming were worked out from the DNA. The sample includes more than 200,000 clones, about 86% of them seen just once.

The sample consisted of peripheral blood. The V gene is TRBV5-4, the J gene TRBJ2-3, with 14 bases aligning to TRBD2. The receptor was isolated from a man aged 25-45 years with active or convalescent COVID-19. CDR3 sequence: CASSYLGTSGGANTDTQYF. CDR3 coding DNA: TGTGCCAGCAGCTACCTCGGGACTAGCGGGGGAGCTAACACAGATACGCAGTATTTT.